This TCR beta chain was obtained from a study of T cell changes during pregnancy in multiple sclerosis. Profiling relied on immunoSEQ multiplex PCR, and the TCRdb table lists in-frame clones only, not all of them. The data contain some 70,000 clones, over 85% of them singletons. The V end was cut by 4 bases, the J end by 2 bases, with 13 bases between. Germline assignment: CDR1 SGHRS and CDR2 YFSETQ. The CDR3 is made up of 14 amino acids. Here the sequenced sample was peripheral blood, taken after pregnancy. This sequence originates from a female donor in good health, enrolled as a control in a pregnancy study. V usage is TRBV5-1 and J usage is TRBJ2-7, with TRBD2 as a possible D gene (5 bases). CDR3 coding DNA: TGCGCCAGCAGCCCCCCAGCGGACCCCTACGAGCAGTACTTC. Translating it yields CASSPPADPYEQYF.